The sequence of this TCR beta chain was determined in a study of radiotherapy plus CTLA-4 blockade in lung cancer. Background on the study: Patients showed objective responses in 15% to 20% of cases, and disease control was achieved by 30% to 35%.

The table lists this clone with a few counts. TCRdb's copy holds only in-frame clones and misses some; the assay was immunoSEQ multiplex PCR. Of some 41,000 clones listed, roughly 67% are singletons. The germline CDR1 and CDR2 sequences are MGHDK and SYGVNS. The ends were cut back, 9 bases at V and 4 bases at J, with 16 bases in the middle. This CDR3 contains 14 residues. Chemo-refractory metastatic non-small-cell lung cancer patients received focal radiation with ipilimumab CTLA-4 blockade. The source is a human donor with non-small cell lung cancer who had a partial response to radiotherapy plus ipilimumab. Sequenced here: peripheral blood, sampled from a patient treated with radiotherapy plus ipilimumab. J is TRBJ2-1 and V is TRBV25-1, with a tentative D call TRBD1 (6 bases). The CDR3 loop reads CASGEGQPYNEQFF. The CDR3 bases are TGTGCCAGTGGGGAAGGACAGCCATACAATGAGCAGTTCTTC. The full variable domain, completed using reference TRBV25-1 and TRBJ2-1, is EADIYQTPRYLVIGTGKKITLECSQTMGHDKMYWYQQDPGMELHLIHYSYGVNSTEKGDLSSESTVSRIRTEHFPLTLESARPSHTSQYLCASGEGQPYNEQFFGPGTRLTVL.